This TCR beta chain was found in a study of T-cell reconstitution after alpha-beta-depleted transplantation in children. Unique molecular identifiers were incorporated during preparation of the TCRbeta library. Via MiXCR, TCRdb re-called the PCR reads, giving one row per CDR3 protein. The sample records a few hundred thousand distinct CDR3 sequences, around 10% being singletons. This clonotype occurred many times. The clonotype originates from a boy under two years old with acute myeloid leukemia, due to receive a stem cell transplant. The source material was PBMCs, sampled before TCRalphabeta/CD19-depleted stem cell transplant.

The CDR3, as DNA: TGCGCCAGCAGCCAAGATCTGCCAACCAAAAACATTCAGTACTTC. Translation gives CASSQDLPTKNIQYF. V gene TRBV4-3 combines with J gene TRBJ2-4; no clear D gene. The CDR3 extends over 15 amino acids. Germline loops: CDR1 LGHNA, CDR2 YSLEER. Trimming removed 0 bases from V and 2 bases from J, with 8 bases in between.